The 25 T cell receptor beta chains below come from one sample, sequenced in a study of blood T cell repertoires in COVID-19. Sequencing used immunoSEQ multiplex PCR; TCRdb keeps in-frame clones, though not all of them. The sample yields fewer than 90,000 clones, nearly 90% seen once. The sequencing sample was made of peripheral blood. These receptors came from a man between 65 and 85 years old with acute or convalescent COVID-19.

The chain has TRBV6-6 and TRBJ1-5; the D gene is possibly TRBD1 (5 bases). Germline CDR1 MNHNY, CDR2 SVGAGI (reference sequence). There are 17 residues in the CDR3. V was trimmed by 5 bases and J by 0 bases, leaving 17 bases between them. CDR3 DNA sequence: TGTGCCAGCAGTCCTTGGGGAGGGGAAGGTAGCAATCAGCCCCAGCATTTT. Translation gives CASSPWGGEGSNQPQHF.

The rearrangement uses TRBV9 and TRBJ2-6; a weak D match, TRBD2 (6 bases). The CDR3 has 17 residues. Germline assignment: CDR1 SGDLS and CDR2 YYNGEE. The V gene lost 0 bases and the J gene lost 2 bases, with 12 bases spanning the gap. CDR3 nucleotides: TGTGCCAGCAGCGTAGGATGGGACTCTACTGGGGCCAACGTCCTGACTTTC. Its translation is CASSVGWDSTGANVLTF.

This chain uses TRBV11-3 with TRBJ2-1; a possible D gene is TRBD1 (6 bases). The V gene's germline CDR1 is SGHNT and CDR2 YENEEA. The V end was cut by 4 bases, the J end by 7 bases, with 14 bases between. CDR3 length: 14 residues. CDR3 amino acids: CASSSGVQGNEQFF. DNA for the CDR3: TGTGCCAGCAGCTCAGGGGTACAGGGTAATGAGCAGTTCTTC. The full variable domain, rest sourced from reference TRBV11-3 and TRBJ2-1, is EAGVVQSPRYKIIEKKQPVAFWCNPISGHNTLYWYLQNLGQGPELLIRYENEEAVDDSQLPKDRFSAERLKGVDSTLKIQPAELGDSAVYLCASSSGVQGNEQFFGPGTRLTVL.

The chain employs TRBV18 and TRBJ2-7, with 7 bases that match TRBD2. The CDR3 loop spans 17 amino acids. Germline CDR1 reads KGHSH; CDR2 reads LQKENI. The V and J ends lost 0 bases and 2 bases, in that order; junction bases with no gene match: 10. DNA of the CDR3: TGTGCCAGCTCACCACCGGGGAGGGTCAAGGAGGCCTACGAGCAGTACTTC. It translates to CASSPPGRVKEAYEQYF. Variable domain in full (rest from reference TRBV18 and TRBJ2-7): NAGVMQNPRHLVRRRGQEARLRCSPMKGHSHVYWYRQLPEEGLKFMVYLQKENIIDESGMPKERFSAEFPKEGPSILRIQQVVRGDSAAYFCASSPPGRVKEAYEQYFGPGTRLTVT.

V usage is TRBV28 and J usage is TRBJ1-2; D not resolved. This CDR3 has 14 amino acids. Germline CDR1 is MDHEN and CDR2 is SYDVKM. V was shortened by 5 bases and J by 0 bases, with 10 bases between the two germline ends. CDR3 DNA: TGTGCCAGCAGTCTACCCCTCACTAACTATGGCTACACCTTC. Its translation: CASSLPLTNYGYTF.

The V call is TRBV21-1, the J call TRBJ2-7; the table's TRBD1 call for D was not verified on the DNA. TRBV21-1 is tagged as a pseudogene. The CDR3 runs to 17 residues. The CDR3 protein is CASSKARPGQGYNEQYF. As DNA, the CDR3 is TGTGCCAGCAGCAAAGCGCGACCGGGACAGGGGTATAACGAGCAGTACTTC.

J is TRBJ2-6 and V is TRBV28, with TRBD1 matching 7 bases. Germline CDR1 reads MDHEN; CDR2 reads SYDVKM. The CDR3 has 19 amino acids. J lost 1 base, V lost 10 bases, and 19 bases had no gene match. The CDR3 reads CATITDREWGVSGANVLTF. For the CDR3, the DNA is TGTGCCACCATAACCGACAGGGAGTGGGGAGTATCTGGGGCCAACGTCCTGACTTTC.

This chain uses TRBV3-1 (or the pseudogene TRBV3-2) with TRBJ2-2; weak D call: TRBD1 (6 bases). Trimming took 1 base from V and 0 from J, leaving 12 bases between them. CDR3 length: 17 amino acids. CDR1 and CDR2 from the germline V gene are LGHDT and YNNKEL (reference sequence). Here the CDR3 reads CASSQGGRTANTGELFF. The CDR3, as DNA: TGTGCCAGCAGCCAAGGGGGCCGGACAGCGAACACCGGGGAGCTGTTTTTT.

The CDR3 loop is CASSQDSGSGGSGDTIYF. The CDR3 DNA sequence: TGTGCCAGCAGCCAAGATTCGGGATCAGGGGGCTCGGGGGACACCATATATTTT. The V call is TRBV3-1 (or the pseudogene TRBV3-2), the J call TRBJ1-3; TRBD1 matches 8 bases. V lost 0 bases and J lost 8; bases outside the gene matches: 15. The V gene's germline CDR1 is LGHDT and CDR2 YNNKEL (reference sequence). This CDR3 has 18 amino acids.

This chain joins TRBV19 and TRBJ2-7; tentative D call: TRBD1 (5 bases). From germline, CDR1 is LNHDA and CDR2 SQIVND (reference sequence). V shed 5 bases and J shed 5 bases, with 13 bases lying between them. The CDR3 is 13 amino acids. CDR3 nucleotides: TGTGCCAGTAGTTTGACAGATCGCCACGAGCAGTACTTC. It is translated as CASSLTDRHEQYF.

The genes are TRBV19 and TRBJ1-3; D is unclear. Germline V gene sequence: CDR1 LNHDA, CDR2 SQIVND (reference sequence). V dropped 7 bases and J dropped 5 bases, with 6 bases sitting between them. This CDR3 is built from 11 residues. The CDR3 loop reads CASKERNTIYF. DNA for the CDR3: TGTGCCAGTAAGGAGAGAAACACCATATATTTT.

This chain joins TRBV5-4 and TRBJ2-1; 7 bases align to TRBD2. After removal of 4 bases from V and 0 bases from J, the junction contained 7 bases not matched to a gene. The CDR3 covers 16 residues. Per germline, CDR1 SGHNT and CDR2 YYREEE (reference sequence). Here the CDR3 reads CASSQAGLGSYNEQFF. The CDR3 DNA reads TGTGCCAGCAGCCAAGCGGGACTGGGCTCCTACAATGAGCAGTTCTTC.

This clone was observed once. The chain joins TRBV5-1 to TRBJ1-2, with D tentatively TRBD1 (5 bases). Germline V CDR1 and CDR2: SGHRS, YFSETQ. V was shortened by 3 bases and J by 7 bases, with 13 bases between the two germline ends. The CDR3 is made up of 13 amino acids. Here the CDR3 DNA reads TGCGCCAGCAGCTCCCAGGGTGCCCGTGGCTACACCTTC. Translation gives CASSSQGARGYTF.

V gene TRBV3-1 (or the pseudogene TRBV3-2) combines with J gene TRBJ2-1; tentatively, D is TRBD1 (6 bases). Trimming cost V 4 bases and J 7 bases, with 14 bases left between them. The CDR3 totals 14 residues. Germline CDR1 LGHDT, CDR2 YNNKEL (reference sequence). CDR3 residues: CASSLRTEKNEQFF. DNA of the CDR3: TGTGCCAGCAGCCTAAGGACAGAGAAAAATGAGCAGTTCTTC.

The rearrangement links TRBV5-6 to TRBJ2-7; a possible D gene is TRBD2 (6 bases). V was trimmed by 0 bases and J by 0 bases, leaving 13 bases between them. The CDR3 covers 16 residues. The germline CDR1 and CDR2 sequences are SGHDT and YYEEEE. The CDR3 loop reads CASSLDGGSYSYEQYF. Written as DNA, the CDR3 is TGTGCCAGCAGCTTGGATGGGGGGTCATACTCCTACGAGCAGTACTTC.

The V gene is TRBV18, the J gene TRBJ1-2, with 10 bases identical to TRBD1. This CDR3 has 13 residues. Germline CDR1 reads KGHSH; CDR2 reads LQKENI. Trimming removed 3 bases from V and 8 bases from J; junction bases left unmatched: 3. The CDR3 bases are TGTGCCAGCTCACCTTGGGACAGGGGAGGCTACACCTTC. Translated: CASSPWDRGGYTF. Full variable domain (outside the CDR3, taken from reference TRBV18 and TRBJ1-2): NAGVMQNPRHLVRRRGQEARLRCSPMKGHSHVYWYRQLPEEGLKFMVYLQKENIIDESGMPKERFSAEFPKEGPSILRIQQVVRGDSAAYFCASSPWDRGGYTFGSGTRLTVV.

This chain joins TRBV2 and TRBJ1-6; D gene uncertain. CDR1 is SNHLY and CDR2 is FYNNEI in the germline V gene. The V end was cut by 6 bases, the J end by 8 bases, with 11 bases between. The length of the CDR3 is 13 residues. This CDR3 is CASRLYTDSPLHF. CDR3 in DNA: TGTGCCAGCAGATTATATACTGATTCACCCCTCCACTTT.

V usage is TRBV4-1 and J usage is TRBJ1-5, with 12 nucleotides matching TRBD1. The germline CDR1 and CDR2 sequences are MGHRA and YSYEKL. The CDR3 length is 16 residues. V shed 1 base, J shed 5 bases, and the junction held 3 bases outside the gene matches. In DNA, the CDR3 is TGCGCCAGCAGCCAAGGGGACAGGGGGCCTTATCAGCCCCAGCATTTT. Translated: CASSQGDRGPYQPQHF.

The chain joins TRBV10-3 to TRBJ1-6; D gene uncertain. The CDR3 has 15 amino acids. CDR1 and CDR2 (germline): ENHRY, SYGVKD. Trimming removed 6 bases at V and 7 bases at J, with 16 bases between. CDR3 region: CAIRDGEEGNSPLHF. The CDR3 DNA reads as TGTGCCATCAGGGACGGGGAGGAAGGGAATTCACCCCTCCACTTT.

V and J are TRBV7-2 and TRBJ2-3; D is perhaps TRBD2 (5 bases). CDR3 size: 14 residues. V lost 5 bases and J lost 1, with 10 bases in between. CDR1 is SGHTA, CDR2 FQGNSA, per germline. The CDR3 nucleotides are TGTGCCAGCAGCATAACGAGGGGCACAGATACGCAGTATTTT. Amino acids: CASSITRGTDTQYF.

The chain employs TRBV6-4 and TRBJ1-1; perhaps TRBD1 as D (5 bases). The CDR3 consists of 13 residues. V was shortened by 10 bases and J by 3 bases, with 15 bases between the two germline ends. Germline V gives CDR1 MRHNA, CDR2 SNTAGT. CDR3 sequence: CAKLQEIDTEAFF. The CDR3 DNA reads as TGTGCCAAGCTACAGGAGATTGACACTGAAGCTTTCTTT.

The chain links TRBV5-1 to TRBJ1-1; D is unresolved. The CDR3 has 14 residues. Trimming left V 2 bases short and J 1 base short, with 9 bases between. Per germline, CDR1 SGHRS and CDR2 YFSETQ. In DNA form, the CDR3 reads TGCGCCAGCAGCTTTGCCAGTGAGAACACTGAAGCTTTCTTT. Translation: CASSFASENTEAFF.

CDR3 residues: CASRRDTYNEQFF. DNA for the CDR3: TGTGCCAGTAGACGTGACACCTACAATGAGCAGTTCTTC. The genes are TRBV19 and TRBJ2-1, with D unclear. V gave up 6 bases and J gave up 2 bases, with 8 bases separating them. The CDR3 has 13 amino acids. Germline V CDR1 and CDR2: LNHDA, SQIVND (reference sequence).

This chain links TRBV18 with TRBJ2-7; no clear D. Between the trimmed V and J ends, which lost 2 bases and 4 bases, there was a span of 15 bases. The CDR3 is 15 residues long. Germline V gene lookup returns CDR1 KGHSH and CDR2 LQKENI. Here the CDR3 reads CASSPLSDLSYEQYF. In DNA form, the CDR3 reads TGTGCCAGCTCACCATTGAGCGACCTTAGTTACGAGCAGTACTTC. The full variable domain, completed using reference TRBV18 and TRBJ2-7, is NAGVMQNPRHLVRRRGQEARLRCSPMKGHSHVYWYRQLPEEGLKFMVYLQKENIIDESGMPKERFSAEFPKEGPSILRIQQVVRGDSAAYFCASSPLSDLSYEQYFGPGTRLTVT.

CDR3 sequence: CASSLIPGAGGLKTQYF. DNA for the CDR3: TGTGCCAGCAGCTTAATTCCGGGGGCAGGGGGCCTGAAGACCCAGTACTTC. The gene calls are TRBV7-3 and TRBJ2-5; 8 bases agree with TRBD1. The CDR3 runs to 17 residues. The germline V gene has CDR1 SGHTA and CDR2 FQGTGA. V dropped 1 base and J dropped 6; count of bases not matched to a gene: 13. Drawing the rest from reference TRBV7-3 and TRBJ2-5, the complete variable domain is GAGVSQTPSNKVTEKGKYVELRCDPISGHTALYWYRQSLGQGPEFLIYFQGTGAADDSGLPNDRFFAVRPEGSVSTLKIQRTERGDSAVYLCASSLIPGAGGLKTQYFGPGTRLLVL.